This TCR beta chain derives from a study of a mutant IDH1 vaccine in newly diagnosed glioma. Study-wide context: Vaccine dosing followed radiotherapy by 4-6 weeks, or accompanied temozolomide cycles. Treated individuals were around 62% male and around 40% female, averaging about 37 years of age. Patients got radiotherapy, temozolomide, or both beforehand, and most got both.

A word on this clone: The antigen is unknown.

Clones were sequenced by immunoSEQ multiplex PCR, and TCRdb holds only the in-frame ones, with some missing. The data hold approximately 66,000 clones, with over 75% observed a single time. Time point meaning: week 23, last vaccination. Vaccinated patients received 300 ug of mutant IDH1 20-mer peptide per dose, with topical imiquimod. Patients carried new grade 3 or 4 IDH1-mutant astrocytomas lacking nuclear ATRX. This CDR3 is 13 amino acids long. Germline CDR1 LGHNA, CDR2 YNFKEQ. With 3 bases removed from V and 2 bases from J, the gap between germline ends came to 7 bases. The sequence was obtained from a man aged 18 to 29 with glioma. The V gene is TRBV4-2, the J gene TRBJ1-1; D unclear. This specimen consisted of PBMCs, obtained from a glioma patient whose treatment included an IDH1 peptide vaccine. The CDR3 reads CASSQVLNTEAFF. CDR3 nucleotides: TGTGCCAGCAGCCAGGTTCTAAACACTGAAGCTTTCTTT.